Following are 8 T cell receptor beta chains from one sample sequenced in a study of human T cells and chemical hapten exposure. Time point: patch test 3, about 24 weeks after DPC sensitization. Treatment meaning: therapeutic diphenylcyclopropenone sensitization with weekly scalp DPC. MiXCR, applied by TCRdb to the RACE reads, yields one record per CDR3 protein. The sample yields about 58,000 distinct CDR3 sequences, approximately 13% seen once. The sequencing here drew on whole blood, taken in connection with sensitization to the hapten diphenylcyclopropenone (DPC). These receptors came from a man aged 25 to 45 with alopecia areata. Some clones in this sample may be carry-over from other donors' samples.

The chain combines TRBV7-8 with TRBJ2-3; a possible D gene is TRBD2 (5 bases). With 1 base removed from V and 4 bases from J, the gap between germline ends came to 12 bases. This CDR3 has 15 amino acids. The V gene's germline CDR1 is SGHVS and CDR2 FQNEAQ. CDR3 DNA sequence: TGTGCCAGCAGCTTAGTCCCGGGGAGCTCAGATACGCAGTATTTT. Translated: CASSLVPGSSDTQYF.

This sequence joins TRBV7-9 and TRBJ2-5; 8 bases are a match to TRBD2. The CDR3 loop spans 16 amino acids. The trim removed 5 bases at V and 4 bases at J, leaving 12 bases unmatched. CDR1 is SEHNR, CDR2 FQNEAQ, per germline (reference sequence). The CDR3 coding sequence is TGTGCCAGCAGCCTCACTCCTCGGGGGGGCGGAGAGACCCAGTACTTC. It yields the protein CASSLTPRGGGETQYF.

Many counts were recorded for this clonotype. The rearrangement links TRBV20-1 to TRBJ2-2; the match to TRBD1 covers 8 bases. Losses at the gene ends were 0 bases for V and 6 bases for J; bases not matched to a gene: 9. The CDR3 length is 16 residues. Germline V CDR1 and CDR2: DFQATT, SNEGSKA (reference sequence). CDR3 sequence (DNA): TGCAGTGCTAGAGATTCCAGGGGGCGTTTGGCCGGGGAGCTGTTTTTT. It codes for CSARDSRGRLAGELFF.

This clonotype has a count of ten or more. The rearrangement uses TRBV6-1 and TRBJ1-5; D gene ambiguous. Germline V gene data show CDR1 as MNHNS and CDR2 as SASEGT. Trimming took off 2 bases at V and 2 bases at J, with 13 bases between the two ends. The CDR3 is 16 amino acids. The CDR3, as DNA: TGTGCCAGCAGTGAACCGATCCTCTTGGGCAATCAGCCCCAGCATTTT. Amino acid sequence: CASSEPILLGNQPQHF.

The V gene is TRBV28, the J gene TRBJ1-2, with D possibly TRBD1 on 5 matching bases. This CDR3 comprises 12 residues. Trimming took off 4 bases at V and 8 bases at J, with 11 bases between the two ends. Germline loops: CDR1 MDHEN, CDR2 SYDVKM. The CDR3 region is CASSYWQGGYTF. Written as DNA, the CDR3 is TGTGCCAGCAGTTACTGGCAGGGCGGCTACACCTTC.

The chain links TRBV9 to TRBJ2-1; 8 nucleotides line up with TRBD2. Germline V CDR1 and CDR2: SGDLS, YYNGEE. V was clipped by 6 bases and J by 5 bases; unmatched bases: 13. The CDR3 length is 16 residues. The CDR3 DNA reads TGTGCCAGCACCCCCCGGGACGGGGGGGGCCACAATGAGCAGTTCTTC. Translation: CASTPRDGGGHNEQFF.

The J gene is TRBJ1-4, the V gene TRBV20-1, with TRBD1 as a possible D gene (5 bases). In germline, CDR1 is DFQATT, CDR2 SNEGSKA (reference sequence). Trimming took off 3 bases at V and 0 bases at J, with 11 bases between the two ends. This CDR3 spans 15 amino acids. The CDR3 sequence is CSARQGTATNEKLFF. Written as DNA, the CDR3 is TGCAGTGCTAGGCAGGGAACTGCAACTAATGAAAAACTGTTTTTT.

The chain has TRBV29-1 and TRBJ1-2, with D perhaps TRBD1 (5 bases). The CDR3 runs to 13 residues. Trimming stripped 7 bases from V and 2 bases from J, with 14 bases between. Germline V gene data show CDR1 as SQVTM and CDR2 as ANQGSEA. CDR3 loop: CSAVLGTNYGYTF. The CDR3 region has the DNA TGCAGCGCCGTCCTAGGGACGAACTATGGCTACACCTTC. Complete variable domain (other parts from reference TRBV29-1 and TRBJ1-2): SAVISQKPSRDICQRGTSLTIQCQVDSQVTMMFWYRQQPGQSLTLIATANQGSEATYESGFVIDKFPISRPNLTFSTLTVSNMSPEDSSIYLCSAVLGTNYGYTFGSGTRLTVV.